Shown below are 27 T cell receptor beta chains from a single sample sequenced in a study of T cell changes during pregnancy in multiple sclerosis. TCRdb's table, derived via immunoSEQ multiplex PCR, lists solely in-frame clones and lacks some. The sample includes 40,000 to 50,000 clones, under 95% of them seen just once. Here the sequenced sample was CD4+ T cells from peripheral blood mononuclear cells, taken in the third trimester of pregnancy. The receptors were sampled from a female donor with multiple sclerosis, enrolled in a pregnancy study.

The chain links TRBV13 to TRBJ2-1; 10 bases are a match to TRBD2. V lost 2 bases to trimming and J lost 5 bases; unmatched junction nucleotides: 0. Germline V gene data show CDR1 as PRHDT and CDR2 as FYEKMQ (reference sequence). This CDR3 contains 14 residues. In DNA form, the CDR3 reads TGTGCCAGCAGCTTAACTAGCGGGGACAATGAGCAGTTCTTC. This encodes CASSLTSGDNEQFF.

Turning to this clone: The junction does not match germline at one end; this may be a read error. The rearrangement links TRBV28 to TRBJ2-2; 7 nucleotides agree with TRBD2. The CDR3 length is 14 residues. Germline V gene data show CDR1 as MDHEN and CDR2 as SYDVKM. CDR3 nucleotides: TGTGCTAGCAGGGCGGGAGATAACACCGGGGAGCTGTTTTTT. It specifies CASRAGDNTGELFF.

The chain combines TRBV30 with TRBJ2-2; TRBD1 might be the D (5 bases). Trimming took 0 bases from V and 3 from J, leaving 8 bases between them. The germline gives CDR1 GTSNPN, CDR2 SVGIG (reference sequence). The CDR3 consists of 14 residues. The CDR3 DNA is TGTGCCTGGAGTGTACAAGGGGACACCGGGGAGCTGTTTTTT. Protein sequence: CAWSVQGDTGELFF.

The chain carries TRBV9 and TRBJ1-1; 7 nucleotides agree with TRBD1. Germline V gene lookup returns CDR1 SGDLS and CDR2 YYNGEE. The CDR3 length is 15 residues. V shed 3 bases, J shed 3 bases, and the junction held 8 bases outside the gene matches. CDR3 sequence: CASSEGAGYDTEAFF. The DNA for the CDR3 is TGTGCCAGCAGCGAGGGGGCAGGATACGACACTGAAGCTTTCTTT.

CDR3 sequence (DNA): TGTGCCAGCCTGTCCGGACAGGGGTTTACGGATCAGCCCCAGCATTTT. It codes for CASLSGQGFTDQPQHF. V usage is TRBV28 and J usage is TRBJ1-5, with TRBD1 matching over 9 bases. V shed 8 bases and J 5 bases; nucleotides not matched to a gene: 13. There are 16 residues in the CDR3. The V gene's germline CDR1 is MDHEN and CDR2 SYDVKM.

The rearrangement joins TRBV30 to TRBJ1-6; D unresolved. Germline V CDR1 and CDR2: GTSNPN, SVGIG (reference sequence). V lost 0 bases and J lost 4, with 10 bases in between. The CDR3 totals 15 residues. The CDR3 bases are TGTGCCTGGAGTGTACCGGGGATGTATAATTCACCCCTCCACTTT. It yields the protein CAWSVPGMYNSPLHF.

The chain couples TRBV18 to TRBJ1-1, with no clear D. The ends were cut back, 3 bases at V and 3 bases at J, with 8 bases in the middle. The CDR3 length is 13 residues. Germline V gene data show CDR1 as KGHSH and CDR2 as LQKENI. As DNA, the CDR3 is TGTGCCAGCTCACCGGTGCGGGACACTGAAGCTTTCTTT. This sequence encodes CASSPVRDTEAFF.

This chain connects TRBV19 to TRBJ1-2; D is ambiguous. CDR3 length: 14 amino acids. The germline V gene has CDR1 LNHDA and CDR2 SQIVND (reference sequence). Trimming took 2 bases from V and 8 from J, leaving 15 bases between them. The CDR3 loop reads CASSILTIPGGYTF. The CDR3 DNA follows: TGTGCCAGTAGTATACTAACGATCCCGGGGGGCTACACCTTC.

V is TRBV29-1 and J is TRBJ2-3; possibly TRBD2 for D (7 bases). CDR3 length: 13 amino acids. CDR1 is SQVTM, CDR2 ANQGSEA, per germline. The chain's CDR3 is CSMRGGSTDTQYF. In DNA, the CDR3 is TGCAGTATGAGGGGGGGAAGCACAGATACGCAGTATTTT.

V gene TRBV7-9 combines with J gene TRBJ2-7, with TRBD1 matching over 8 bases. This CDR3 region has 15 residues. The germline gives CDR1 SEHNR, CDR2 FQNEAQ (reference sequence). The V gene end was trimmed by 3 bases and the J gene end by 0 bases; junction bases not matched to a gene: 4. The CDR3 DNA reads TGTGCCAGCAGCTTCACAGGGGGTGGCTCCTACGAGCAGTACTTC. It specifies CASSFTGGGSYEQYF.

The genes are TRBV5-4 and TRBJ2-4; the match to TRBD1 covers 7 bases. This CDR3 contains 14 residues. Germline CDR1 SGHNT, CDR2 YYREEE (reference sequence). The V and J ends lost 2 bases and 8 bases, in that order; junction bases with no gene match: 7. CDR3 bases: TGTGCCAGCAGCTTAGGCGAGGGGGCAGACATTCAGTACTTC. It encodes CASSLGEGADIQYF.

The chain links TRBV5-1 to TRBJ2-3, with 7 bases lining up with TRBD1. With 4 bases clipped from V and 0 bases from J, the junction kept 11 bases outside the gene matches. CDR1 is SGHRS and CDR2 is YFSETQ in the germline V gene. CDR3 length equals 17 residues. The CDR3: CASSGQAGLISTDTQYF. The CDR3 coding sequence is TGCGCCAGCAGCGGACAGGCCGGTCTCATCAGCACAGATACGCAGTATTTT.

This clone was observed once. This chain connects TRBV7-9 to TRBJ1-2; TRBD1 matches 8 bases. Germline-derived CDR1 and CDR2 are SEHNR and FQNEAQ (reference sequence). V lost 4 bases to trimming and J lost 1 base; unmatched junction nucleotides: 14. This CDR3 region has 18 residues. Here the CDR3 DNA reads TGTGCCAGCAGCTCGGCCCAGGGGGCACCTAGGGATAACTATGGCTACACCTTC. This codes for CASSSAQGAPRDNYGYTF.

This clone showed up just once. The chain is built from TRBV5-4 and TRBJ1-2; possibly TRBD1 for D (5 bases). The V end lost 7 bases, the J end lost 2 bases, and 12 bases lay between the germline ends. CDR3 size: 13 residues. From germline, CDR1 is SGHNT and CDR2 YYREEE (reference sequence). In nucleotides, the CDR3 is TGTGCCAGCGGGCGGGGCACGAACTATGGCTACACCTTC. The encoded protein is CASGRGTNYGYTF.

The V and J genes are TRBV5-4 and TRBJ2-7, with D unresolved. The germline V gene has CDR1 SGHNT and CDR2 YYREEE (reference sequence). The CDR3 contains 13 residues. V shed 0 bases and J shed 7 bases, with 11 bases lying between them. Here the CDR3 reads CASSLVTRTEQYF. DNA for the CDR3: TGTGCCAGCAGCTTGGTTACACGCACGGAGCAGTACTTC.

This clone came up a few times. V gene TRBV18 combines with J gene TRBJ2-2, with D tentatively TRBD2 (6 bases). Trimming took off 4 bases at V and 4 bases at J, with 19 bases between the two ends. The CDR3 is made up of 17 amino acids. Germline-derived CDR1 and CDR2 are KGHSH and LQKENI. CDR3 nucleotide sequence: TGTGCCAGCTCACTGCTAGACAGCCGGGGAGGCACCGGGGAGCTGTTTTTT. Amino acids: CASSLLDSRGGTGELFF.

The chain is built from TRBV12-5 and TRBJ2-7; D remains ambiguous. Deletions cut 5 bases from V and 5 bases from J, with 7 bases between. Germline V CDR1 and CDR2: LGHNT, FRNRAP. The CDR3 spans 11 residues. The DNA for the CDR3 is TGTGCTAGTGGTCTCGAGGACGAGCAGTACTTC. It encodes CASGLEDEQYF.

The chain carries TRBV5-4 and TRBJ1-5; a possible D gene is TRBD1 (6 bases). Germline-derived CDR1 and CDR2 are SGHNT and YYREEE (reference sequence). The CDR3 runs 13 residues. V was cut by 3 bases and J by 7 bases, with 11 bases left in between. The DNA for the CDR3 is TGTGCCAGCAGCTCGGGGGGCAGGCAGCCCCAGCATTTT. Translated, it gives CASSSGGRQPQHF. Complete variable domain (other parts from reference TRBV5-4 and TRBJ1-5): ETGVTQSPTHLIKTRGQQVTLRCSSQSGHNTVSWYQQALGQGPQFIFQYYREEENGRGNFPPRFSGLQFPNYSSELNVNALELDDSALYLCASSSGGRQPQHFGDGTRLSIL.

The chain is built from TRBV9 and TRBJ2-3; TRBD1 agrees at 12 bases. CDR3 length: 20 residues. Per the germline V gene, CDR1 is SGDLS and CDR2 is YYNGEE. V shed 0 bases and J 0 bases; nucleotides not matched to a gene: 11. The DNA for the CDR3 is TGTGCCAGCAGCGTAGATATTAGGGACAGGGGGCCCCGAAGCACAGATACGCAGTATTTT. Residues: CASSVDIRDRGPRSTDTQYF. Looking up the rest from reference TRBV9 and TRBJ2-3 gives the full variable domain: DSGVTQTPKHLITATGQRVTLRCSPRSGDLSVYWYQQSLDQGLQFLIQYYNGEERAKGNILERFSAQQFPDLHSELNLSSLELGDSALYFCASSVDIRDRGPRSTDTQYFGPGTRLTVL.

The rearrangement joins TRBV28 to TRBJ1-5; D possibly corresponds to TRBD1 (6 bases). The CDR3 has 13 residues. Germline V CDR1 and CDR2: MDHEN, SYDVKM. Trimming left V 6 bases short and J 7 bases short, with 13 bases between. As DNA, the CDR3 is TGTGCCAGCAGAAAAGGGGGAAACCAGCCCCAGCATTTT. Translated, it gives CASRKGGNQPQHF.

The chain has TRBV28 and TRBJ2-1; D might be TRBD2 (5 bases). Trimming removed 6 bases from V and 9 bases from J, with 21 bases in between. CDR3 length: 15 amino acids. CDR1 is MDHEN, CDR2 SYDVKM, per germline. The CDR3 reads CASSPGLPLSREQFF. The CDR3 DNA reads TGTGCCAGCAGCCCTGGACTCCCTCTCAGCCGTGAGCAGTTCTTC.

The gene calls are TRBV5-1 and TRBJ2-7, with 12 bases identical to TRBD2. Germline-derived CDR1 and CDR2 are SGHRS and YFSETQ. V trimming: 4 bases; J trimming: 0 bases; junction bases outside the gene matches: 5. This CDR3 region has 16 residues. CDR3 region: CASSPRTSGVSYEQYF. Here the CDR3 DNA reads TGCGCCAGCAGCCCCCGGACTAGCGGGGTCTCCTACGAGCAGTACTTC. Filled out from reference TRBV5-1 and TRBJ2-7, the complete variable domain reads KAGVTQTPRYLIKTRGQQVTLSCSPISGHRSVSWYQQTPGQGLQFLFEYFSETQRNKGNFPGRFSGRQFSNSRSEMNVSTLELGDSALYLCASSPRTSGVSYEQYFGPGTRLTVT.

V is TRBV19 and J is TRBJ2-7, with 9 bases fitting TRBD1. CDR1 is LNHDA, CDR2 SQIVND, per germline (reference sequence). Trimming cost V 1 base and J 3 bases; bases outside gene matches: 7. There are 16 residues in the CDR3. The CDR3 sequence is CASSIAGTGTYYEQYF. In DNA form, the CDR3 reads TGTGCCAGTAGTATAGCGGGGACAGGGACCTACTACGAGCAGTACTTC.

The V gene is TRBV5-4, the J gene TRBJ2-3, with unresolved D. Germline V lookup: CDR1 SGHNT, CDR2 YYREEE (reference sequence). With 2 bases removed from V and 0 bases from J, the gap between germline ends came to 10 bases. This CDR3 is 15 amino acids long. The CDR3 DNA reads TGTGCCAGCAGCTTCGAACAGCTCAGCACAGATACGCAGTATTTT. Encoded protein: CASSFEQLSTDTQYF.

This clone has just a few counts. The rearrangement links TRBV6-5 to TRBJ1-6; D perhaps matches TRBD1 (5 bases). This CDR3 is 15 amino acids long. Trimming left V 4 bases short and J 5 bases short, with 12 bases between. The V gene's germline CDR1 is MNHEY and CDR2 SVGAGI. The CDR3 nucleotides read TGTGCCAGCAGTTTCTCGACAGCTAATAATTCACCCCTCCACTTT. This translates into CASSFSTANNSPLHF.

The chain combines TRBV5-4 with TRBJ2-7; a weak D match, TRBD2 (5 bases). Trimming left V 0 bases short and J 4 bases short, with 8 bases between. The CDR3 has 13 residues. CDR1 is SGHNT, CDR2 YYREEE, per germline (reference sequence). CDR3 loop: CASSLATGYEQYF. CDR3 sequence (DNA): TGTGCCAGCAGCTTGGCCACGGGATACGAGCAGTACTTC.

This chain connects TRBV11-2 to TRBJ2-1, with 10 bases matching TRBD2. Germline V CDR1 and CDR2: SGHAT, FQNNGV. J was trimmed by 2 bases and V by 6 bases; bases with no gene match: 10. The length of the CDR3 is 17 residues. In nucleotides, the CDR3 is TGTGCCAGCAGGGGGACTAGCGCCTCGGGAACCTACAATGAGCAGTTCTTC. Translating gives CASRGTSASGTYNEQFF.